Shown below are 2 T cell receptor beta chains from a single sample sequenced in a study of shared clonotypes between healthy human individuals. Profiled with immunoSEQ multiplex PCR; TCRdb holds only in-frame clones, not every one. The sample contains roughly 2 million clones, 95% of which appear only once. The sequencing input was naive CD4+ T cells sorted from blood. Stated subset: CD45RA+ positively selected. These receptors were obtained from a man between 18 and 35 years old in good health.

The rearrangement links TRBV5-6 to TRBJ1-3; TRBD1 matches at 7 bases. The CDR3 contains 16 residues. CDR1 is SGHDT, CDR2 YYEEEE, per germline. The J segment lost 1 base and the V segment lost 6 bases, leaving 10 bases of the junction unmatched. The DNA of the CDR3 is TGTGCCAGCACCAATGGTGGCAGGGGGTCTGGAAACACCATATATTTT. Translating it yields CASTNGGRGSGNTIYF.

The rearrangement uses TRBV20-1 and TRBJ2-1; possibly TRBD2 for D (6 bases). The CDR3 totals 11 residues. Germline CDR1 DFQATT, CDR2 SNEGSKA (reference sequence). The V and J ends lost 7 bases and 8 bases respectively, with 12 bases between them. The CDR3 here is CSDEWGDEQFF. For the CDR3, the DNA is TGCAGTGATGAGTGGGGGGATGAGCAGTTCTTC.